These 3 T cell receptor beta chains were all obtained from the same sample, sequenced in a study of blood T cell repertoires in COVID-19. The method was immunoSEQ multiplex PCR; TCRdb's version includes in-frame clones alone and lacks a portion of them. The sample gives hundreds of thousands of clones, approximately 80% of which show up once; around 7.5% is in the top ten. The sequencing sample was made of peripheral blood. All receptors come from a woman older than 75 with COVID-19, enrolled during active disease.

The chain carries TRBV11-2 and TRBJ1-2, with TRBD1 matching over 7 bases. Germline assignment: CDR1 SGHAT and CDR2 FQNNGV. J was trimmed by 2 bases and V by 5 bases; bases with no gene match: 2. The CDR3 loop spans 13 amino acids. This CDR3 is CASSRGQNYGYTF. In DNA, the CDR3 is TGTGCCAGCAGCCGGGGACAGAACTATGGCTACACCTTC.

The chain combines TRBV27 with TRBJ1-2, with 9 bases identical to TRBD1. The V and J ends lost 5 bases and 2 bases, in that order; junction bases with no gene match: 6. CDR1 and CDR2 from the germline V gene are MNHEY and SMNVEV (reference sequence). The CDR3 consists of 15 residues. The CDR3 sequence is CASSRIQGANYGYTF. The DNA for the CDR3 is TGTGCCAGCAGTCGTATACAGGGGGCAAACTATGGCTACACCTTC.

The chain joins TRBV11-3 to TRBJ2-1; 7 bases map to TRBD2. Trimming at V came to 2 bases and at J to 9 bases, leaving 7 bases not matched to a gene. CDR1 and CDR2 (germline): SGHNT, YENEEA. The CDR3 is 14 residues long. The DNA of the CDR3 is TGTGCCAGCAGCTTATCGGGAGGATTTAGTGAGCAGTTCTTC. This translates into CASSLSGGFSEQFF.